This is a list of T cell receptor beta chains from one sample in a study of Ad26.COV2.S vaccination and SARS-CoV-2 variants. The method was immunoSEQ multiplex PCR; TCRdb's version includes in-frame clones alone and lacks a portion of them. The data contain roughly 420,000 clones, over 75% of them singletons. The sample here was peripheral blood, taken in a trial of Ad26.COV2.S vaccine versus placebo. The receptors stem from a person aged 18-65 years who received the Ad26.COV2.S COVID-19 vaccine or a placebo. Both conserved end residues are part of each CDR3. A D gene is named only where the DNA matches it firmly. Size values are once, few and many counts, or a class for expanded clones, and some rows have none.

J: TRBJ2-7; size: .; length: 15; V: TRBV3-1/TRBV3-2; D: TRBD2; DNA: TGTGCCAGCAGCCAAGCTAGCGGGCCCTCCTACGAGCAGTACTTC; CDR3: CASSQASGPSYEQYF
J: TRBJ2-1; size: .; length: 14; V: TRBV7-8; D: .; DNA: TGTGCCAGCAACTTCCGGGACACCTACAATGAGCAGTTCTTC; CDR3: CASNFRDTYNEQFF
J: TRBJ2-7; size: .; length: 14; V: TRBV9; D: .; DNA: TGTGCCAGCAGCGGAGGGCCCGGGGGCTACGAGCAGTACTTC; CDR3: CASSGGPGGYEQYF
J: TRBJ1-1; size: .; length: 15; V: TRBV7-9; D: TRBD1; DNA: TGTGCCAGCAGCTCTAACAGGGGGATGAACACTGAAGCTTTCTTT; CDR3: CASSSNRGMNTEAFF
J: TRBJ2-2; size: .; length: 15; V: TRBV11-2; D: .; DNA: TGTGCCAGCAGCCCGAGCAGGGGCCCTGCCGGGGAGCTGTTTTTT; CDR3: CASSPSRGPAGELFF
J: TRBJ1-4; size: few; length: 11; V: TRBV7-9; D: .; DNA: TGTGCCAGCAGCCCTGACGTAAAACTGTTTTTT; CDR3: CASSPDVKLFF
J: TRBJ1-3; size: .; length: 16; V: TRBV7-9; D: .; DNA: TGTGCCAGCAGCTTAGAGGACCCGCTCTCTGGAAACACCATATATTTT; CDR3: CASSLEDPLSGNTIYF
J: TRBJ2-2; size: .; length: 17; V: TRBV5-1; D: TRBD2; DNA: TGCGCCAGCAGCTGGACTCTAGCGGGGGGCGGGACCGGGGAGCTGTTTTTT; CDR3: CASSWTLAGGGTGELFF
J: TRBJ2-7; size: .; length: 15; V: TRBV27; D: TRBD2; DNA: TGTGCCAGCAGTTTAGGCGGGGGGTACACCTACGAGCAGTACTTC; CDR3: CASSLGGGYTYEQYF
J: TRBJ1-1; size: once; length: 12; V: TRBV11-2; D: TRBD1; DNA: TGTGCCAGCACACAGGGGTACACTGAAGCTTTCTTT; CDR3: CASTQGYTEAFF